This TCR beta chain was identified in a study of blood T cells in healthy people across ages. With 3 bases clipped from V and 12 bases from J, the junction kept 7 bases outside the gene matches. The V gene's germline CDR1 is SGHTA and CDR2 FQGNSA. CDR3 length: 14 residues. This clonotype was recorded only once. It was with a sample-barcoded 5' primer and a J-beta primer mix that a second PCR of roughly 7 to 12 cycles was run. TCRdb processed the 5' RACE reads anew with MiXCR; each CDR3 protein has one entry. The sample yields approximately 730,000 distinct CDR3 sequences, 53% seen once. The chain joins TRBV7-2 to TRBJ2-7; 14 nucleotides match TRBD2. Sequencing was performed on blood. This TCR was recovered from a man of 80 years or more in good health. CDR3 DNA: TGTGCCAGCAGCTTGGGACTAGCGGGAGATCATCCGTACTTC. This translates into CASSLGLAGDHPYF. The variable domain in full, completed from reference TRBV7-2 and TRBJ2-7, reads GAGVSQSPSNKVTEKGKDVELRCDPISGHTALYWYRQSLGQGLEFLIYFQGNSAPDKSGLPSDRFSAERTGGSVSTLTIQRTQQEDSAVYLCASSLGLAGDHPYFGPGTRLTVT.